Listed here are 22 T cell receptor beta chains from one sample, sequenced in a study of OX40 agonist ivuxolimab in advanced cancers. TCRdb keeps only in-frame clones here, not all; method: immunoSEQ multiplex PCR. In the table there are approximately 90,000 clones, about 91% of which are singletons. Sample: CD4+ or CD8+ T cells sorted from blood, taken in a trial of the OX40 agonist ivuxolimab. These receptors originate from an adult with an advanced solid tumor such as melanoma, head and neck, liver or kidney cancer.

The chain combines TRBV30 with TRBJ1-5; the D is unclear. Trimming stripped 3 bases from V and 2 bases from J, with 17 bases between. Germline values: CDR1 GTSNPN, CDR2 SVGIG (reference sequence). This CDR3 comprises 16 residues. CDR3: CAWRVAGSERNQPQHF. The CDR3, as DNA: TGTGCCTGGAGGGTGGCGGGGTCCGAGCGCAATCAGCCCCAGCATTTT.

This chain uses TRBV23-1 with TRBJ2-5, with TRBD1 matching 11 bases. TRBV23-1 is placed among ORFs of uncertain function. Losses at the gene ends were 8 bases for V and 5 bases for J; bases not matched to a gene: 4. The CDR3 spans 13 residues. The CDR3 region has the DNA TGCGCCAGCGGGCGGACAGGGGGCGAGACCCAGTACTTC. Its translation is CASGRTGGETQYF.

V gene TRBV7-8 combines with J gene TRBJ2-1, with 10 nucleotides matching TRBD2. V lost 0 bases and J lost 5; bases outside the gene matches: 13. The CDR3 is 19 amino acids. Looked up from germline, CDR1 is SGHVS and CDR2 is FQNEAQ. The CDR3 region is CASSLALLAGDISNNEQFF. The CDR3 DNA reads as TGTGCCAGCAGCTTAGCGCTTCTAGCGGGAGACATTTCCAACAATGAGCAGTTCTTC.

The chain uses TRBV29-1 and TRBJ2-1; TRBD2 is a possible D gene (6 bases). Per germline, CDR1 SQVTM and CDR2 ANQGSEA. This CDR3 contains 12 residues. V lost 4 bases and J lost 7, with 11 bases in between. CDR3 bases: TGCAGCGTTGGGGACGGAGGGAATGAGCAGTTCTTC. Protein product: CSVGDGGNEQFF.

In DNA form, the CDR3 reads TGTGCCAGCATCCCGGGCCACTCTGGAAACACCATATATTTT. Amino acids: CASIPGHSGNTIYF. V usage is TRBV6-6 and J usage is TRBJ1-3; D is unclear. V was shortened by 7 bases and J by 0 bases, with 10 bases between the two germline ends. Per germline, CDR1 MNHNY and CDR2 SVGAGI (reference sequence). The CDR3 is 14 residues long.

J is TRBJ2-1 and V is TRBV7-3, with 7 positions matching TRBD2. V was clipped by 5 bases and J by 8 bases; unmatched bases: 3. Germline V lookup: CDR1 SGHTA, CDR2 FQGTGA. The CDR3 extends over 12 amino acids. DNA of the CDR3: TGTGCCAGCAGCCCTGGGGGGGATGAGCAGTTCTTC. It specifies CASSPGGDEQFF.

The chain is built from TRBV27 and TRBJ2-7; 13 bases are a match to TRBD2. The CDR3 spans 16 residues. Unmatched junction bases numbered 6, after V lost 5 bases and J lost 2 bases. From germline, CDR1 is MNHEY and CDR2 SMNVEV (reference sequence). CDR3 sequence reads: CASSATSGRLPYEQYF. In DNA form, the CDR3 reads TGTGCCAGCAGTGCGACTAGCGGGAGGCTGCCCTACGAGCAGTACTTC.

The chain joins TRBV19 to TRBJ2-5; a weak D match, TRBD2 (6 bases). Deletions cut 5 bases from V and 4 bases from J, with 14 bases between. The CDR3 has 14 amino acids. CDR1 LNHDA and CDR2 SQIVND come from the germline V gene (reference sequence). In nucleotides, the CDR3 is TGTGCCAGTAGTGTCTCCCTGCGGGGAGAGACCCAGTACTTC. Amino acid sequence: CASSVSLRGETQYF.

The sample holds a few counts of this clone. The rearrangement uses TRBV7-9 and TRBJ1-1; D remains unclear. Germline-derived CDR1 and CDR2 are SEHNR and FQNEAQ (reference sequence). Trimming pared 6 bases from V and 1 base from J, leaving 9 bases between. This CDR3 is built from 13 residues. The CDR3 loop reads CASSPTENTEAFF. The CDR3 nucleotides are TGTGCCAGCAGTCCCACTGAGAACACTGAAGCTTTCTTT.

The rearrangement links TRBV7-6 to TRBJ2-7; TRBD1 agrees at 8 bases. Germline V gene lookup returns CDR1 SGHVS and CDR2 FNYEAQ. CDR3 size: 16 residues. The J segment lost 4 bases and the V segment lost 5 bases, leaving 13 bases of the junction unmatched. DNA for the CDR3: TGTGCCAGCAGCCTTTCCATAGGACAGGGCGGATACGAGCAGTACTTC. Translation gives CASSLSIGQGGYEQYF.

V gene TRBV5-6 combines with J gene TRBJ2-5; 8 bases fit TRBD1. The length of the CDR3 is 13 residues. Trimming at V came to 5 bases and at J to 5 bases, leaving 5 bases not matched to a gene. Germline values: CDR1 SGHDT, CDR2 YYEEEE. As DNA, the CDR3 is TGTGCCAGCAGGTTACAGGGGGAGGAGACCCAGTACTTC. As protein: CASRLQGEETQYF.

This clone has just a few counts. The chain couples TRBV7-9 to TRBJ2-6; TRBD1 matches at 7 bases. Germline CDR1 is SEHNR and CDR2 is FQNEAQ (reference sequence). The CDR3 spans 15 residues. The V and J ends lost 6 bases and 2 bases, in that order; junction bases with no gene match: 4. The CDR3, as DNA: TGTGCCAGCAGGAATACAGGGGCTGGGGCCAACGTCCTGACTTTC. This sequence encodes CASRNTGAGANVLTF.

The chain uses TRBV30 and TRBJ1-4; 10 nucleotides agree with TRBD1. The V gene end was trimmed by 4 bases and the J gene end by 5 bases; junction bases not matched to a gene: 4. CDR3 length: 14 amino acids. Germline CDR1 is GTSNPN and CDR2 is SVGIG (reference sequence). The CDR3 loop reads CAWIGQGGNEKLFF. DNA for the CDR3: TGTGCCTGGATTGGACAGGGGGGGAATGAAAAACTGTTTTTT. The full variable domain, completed using reference TRBV30 and TRBJ1-4, is SQTIHQWPATLVQPVGSPLSLECTVEGTSNPNLYWYRQAAGRGLQLLFYSVGIGQISSEVPQNLSASRPQDRQFILSSKKLLLSDSGFYLCAWIGQGGNEKLFFGSGTQLSVL.

For the CDR3, the DNA is TGTGCCAGCAGTGAGAACAGGGTTGGAACTGAAGCTTTCTTT. This gives the protein CASSENRVGTEAFF. The rearrangement links TRBV2 to TRBJ1-1, with a tentative D call TRBD1 (6 bases). This CDR3 contains 14 residues. V lost 3 bases to trimming and J lost 5 bases, with 13 bases between them. The germline V gene encodes CDR1 SNHLY and CDR2 FYNNEI.

The chain couples TRBV4-3 to TRBJ2-1, with TRBD2 as a possible D gene (5 bases). The length of the CDR3 is 15 residues. The germline V gene encodes CDR1 LGHNA and CDR2 YSLEER. V lost 0 bases and J 4 bases, leaving 10 bases between the germline ends. The CDR3: CASSQEVEGYNEQFF. As DNA, the CDR3 is TGCGCCAGCAGCCAAGAGGTAGAGGGATACAATGAGCAGTTCTTC.

The chain links TRBV6-5 to TRBJ1-1; 7 bases align to TRBD1. From germline, CDR1 is MNHEY and CDR2 SVGAGI. V dropped 4 bases and J dropped 4; count of bases not matched to a gene: 9. The CDR3 is 15 amino acids. The CDR3 reads CASSSRDSTLTEAFF. The CDR3 nucleotides read TGTGCCAGCAGTTCCCGGGACAGTACTCTCACTGAAGCTTTCTTT.

The chain is built from TRBV6-1 and TRBJ1-4; 7 bases are a match to TRBD1. V lost 6 bases, J lost 6 bases, and 1 base stayed unmatched. Germline CDR1 MNHNS, CDR2 SASEGT. The CDR3 runs 12 residues. The CDR3 bases are TGTGCCAGCAGGACAGGGTATGAAAAACTGTTTTTT. It codes for CASRTGYEKLFF.

This chain links TRBV19 with TRBJ1-5; 7 bases line up with TRBD1. CDR1 LNHDA and CDR2 SQIVND come from the germline V gene (reference sequence). Trimming cost V 2 bases and J 7 bases; bases outside gene matches: 8. This CDR3 region has 15 residues. CDR3 sequence reads: CASSIRQGIGQPQHF. In DNA, the CDR3 is TGTGCCAGTAGTATACGACAGGGAATAGGACAGCCCCAGCATTTT. Complete variable domain (other parts from reference TRBV19 and TRBJ1-5): DGGITQSPKYLFRKEGQNVTLSCEQNLNHDAMYWYRQDPGQGLRLIYYSQIVNDFQKGDIAEGYSVSREKKESFPLTVTSAQKNPTAFYLCASSIRQGIGQPQHFGDGTRLSIL.

The chain has TRBV7-9 and TRBJ1-3; 7 bases map to TRBD1. The length of the CDR3 is 17 residues. Germline V lookup: CDR1 SEHNR, CDR2 FQNEAQ (reference sequence). Unmatched junction bases numbered 9, after V lost 1 base and J lost 3 bases. The CDR3 is CASSLGGNRGHGNTIYF. In DNA, the CDR3 is TGTGCCAGCAGCTTAGGCGGGAACAGGGGACATGGAAACACCATATATTTT.

The V call is TRBV10-3, the J call TRBJ1-5; TRBD1 might be the D (5 bases). The V end was cut by 10 bases, the J end by 4 bases, with 14 bases between. The CDR3 is 13 amino acids. Germline CDR1 ENHRY, CDR2 SYGVKD. DNA of the CDR3: TGTGCCACGGGACGGACGACAAATCAGCCCCAGCATTTT. Its protein product is CATGRTTNQPQHF.

V gene TRBV7-9 combines with J gene TRBJ1-4; maybe TRBD1 (5 bases). The V and J ends lost 5 bases and 4 bases respectively, with 17 bases between them. The CDR3 is 16 amino acids. Germline CDR1 reads SEHNR; CDR2 reads FQNEAQ (reference sequence). The CDR3 loop is CASSPGEGNRNEKLFF. In DNA, the CDR3 is TGTGCCAGCAGCCCGGGGGAGGGCAACCGTAATGAAAAACTGTTTTTT.

This chain uses TRBV10-3 with TRBJ1-5, with D hard to call. Per germline, CDR1 ENHRY and CDR2 SYGVKD. The CDR3 runs 14 residues. The ends were cut back, 0 bases at V and 1 base at J, with 4 bases in the middle. The chain's CDR3 is CAISESRSNQPQHF. The CDR3, as DNA: TGTGCCATCAGTGAGTCTAGGAGCAATCAGCCCCAGCATTTT.